This T cell receptor (beta chain) originates from a study of blood T cell repertoires in COVID-19 (dated by TCRdb to the early 2020s). Broadly, across the study: Samples from collaborators originated in the United States, Italy and Spain and spanned both the acute and convalescent phases of COVID-19. Nearly every sample came with metadata listing a de-identified subject ID, COVID-19 status, age in years and sex. HLA class I and class II types, where available, came from metadata supplied by the sample provider rather than from assay-based typing. The material from the prospective study consisted of cDNA or gDNA derived from T cells, B-cell-depleted T cells, or PBMCs. Deeply sampled blood TCRbeta repertoires from subjects exposed to, actively infected with, or recovered from COVID-19 were included in the dataset. Samples came from the ongoing ImmuneRACE study (first 160 participants) plus 1,254 subjects from 6 global collaborators. The repertoires were released in a freely available public database meant as a resource for research on the immune response to SARS-CoV-2.

What the research found in general, with its limitations: The amount of clinical and demographic metadata varied by source and participant and was provided uncurated.

The immunoSEQ Assay, a bias-controlled multiplex PCR, was used to amplify TCRbeta CDR3 regions from genomic DNA. From the authors' description of their analysis: Within the assay, amplification of reference gene primers was used to estimate how many nucleated cells each sample contained. Sequence reads were collapsed and filtered to measure the absolute abundance of every unique TCRbeta CDR3 rearrangement. For each sample, productive Simpson clonality was calculated as the square root of Simpson's diversity index over productive rearrangements. The source is immuneACCESS, and TCRdb retained only in-frame sequences with V and J called. Part of the clones is not carried over; for the studies checked, unresolved V genes explain less than half of this, and the remainder is unexplained. Clone size and the V and J calls come from that table; the DNA yielded D and trimming. Counted in this sample were 55,000 to 75,000 clones; roughly two thirds of them appeared once. The ten largest account for around 4.8% of the sample.

On this clone itself: Its cognate antigen has yet to be identified. No per-base quality is available; no much larger clone lies one base away.

CDR1 and CDR2, per the germline V gene, are SGHTA and FQGTGA. Its CDR3 holds 13 amino acids, cysteine through phenylalanine. The DNA shown is the 39-base CDR3, in frame from base 1. The trim is 4 bases for V and 6 bases for J, with a gap of 10 bases between the germline ends. One collaborating source in Seattle enrolled patients while the patients were actively infected and followed the patients over time throughout the course of disease. Whole blood was collected in K2EDTA tubes by collaborating institutions according to the institutions' own protocols. For TCRbeta analysis, collaborators shipped samples in one of three forms: frozen whole blood, isolated PBMCs, or DNA extracted from either of those sample types.

The V and J genes are TRBV7-3 and TRBJ1-5, with TRBD1 perhaps the D gene, on 5 matching bases. The specimen sequenced was peripheral blood. This sequence was found in a woman aged 70 to 79 with COVID-19, enrolled during active disease. The CDR3: CASSSGPSQPQHF. The DNA reads as follows: TGTGCCAGCAGCTCAGGGCCCAGTCAGCCCCAGCATTTT.